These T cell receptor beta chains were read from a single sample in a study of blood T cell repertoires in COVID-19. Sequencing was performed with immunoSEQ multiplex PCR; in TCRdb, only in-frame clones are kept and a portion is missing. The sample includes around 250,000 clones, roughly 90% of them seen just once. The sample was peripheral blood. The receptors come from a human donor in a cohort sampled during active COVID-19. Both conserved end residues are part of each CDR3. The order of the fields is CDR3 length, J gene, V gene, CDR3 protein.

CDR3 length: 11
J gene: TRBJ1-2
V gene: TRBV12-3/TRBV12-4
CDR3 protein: CASSSSHGYTF

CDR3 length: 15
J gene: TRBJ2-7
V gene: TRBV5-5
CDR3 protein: CASSRDREIPYEQYF

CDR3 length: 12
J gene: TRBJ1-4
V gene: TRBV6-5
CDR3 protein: CASNLVSEKLFF

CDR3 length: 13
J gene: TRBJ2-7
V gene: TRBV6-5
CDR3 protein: CASTPASYYEQYF

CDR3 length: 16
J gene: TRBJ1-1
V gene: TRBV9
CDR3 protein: CASSVVIDRVNTEAFF

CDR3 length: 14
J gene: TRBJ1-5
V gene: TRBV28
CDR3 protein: CASSPGQRNQPQHF

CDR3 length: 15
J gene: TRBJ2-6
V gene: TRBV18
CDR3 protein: CASSPPGTGANVLTF

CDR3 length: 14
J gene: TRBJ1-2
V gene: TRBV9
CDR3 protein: CASSPSGPGHGYTF

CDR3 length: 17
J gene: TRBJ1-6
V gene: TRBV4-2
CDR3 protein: CASSQDRSIGGNSPLHF

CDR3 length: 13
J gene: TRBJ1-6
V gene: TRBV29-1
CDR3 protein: CSVVTGDGIPLHF

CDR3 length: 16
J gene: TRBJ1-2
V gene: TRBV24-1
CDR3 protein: CATSDRTEGQRYGYTF

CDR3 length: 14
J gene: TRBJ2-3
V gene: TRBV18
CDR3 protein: CASSFSVSTDTQYF

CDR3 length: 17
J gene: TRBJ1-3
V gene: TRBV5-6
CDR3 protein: CASSFLGDGSSGNTIYF

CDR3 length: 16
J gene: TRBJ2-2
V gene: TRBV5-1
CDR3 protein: CASSAGLAGYTGELFF

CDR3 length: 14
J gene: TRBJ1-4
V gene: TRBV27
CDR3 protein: CASMGQGVNEKLFF

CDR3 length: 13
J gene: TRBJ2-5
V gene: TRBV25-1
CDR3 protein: CASSQTGLETQYF

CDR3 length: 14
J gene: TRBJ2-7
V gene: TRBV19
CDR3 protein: CASRPGQGRGEQYF

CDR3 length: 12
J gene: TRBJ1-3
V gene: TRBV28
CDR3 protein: CASRVGGNTIYF